The 25 T cell receptor beta chains reported below all come from one sample, sequenced in a study of blood T cell repertoires in COVID-19. The table came from immunoSEQ multiplex PCR; TCRdb's copy has only in-frame clones and leaves some out. Of about 67,000 clones detected, about 82% appear once; the ten largest clones hold roughly 41%. The sample consisted of peripheral blood. The receptors were gathered from a human donor in a cohort sampled during active COVID-19.

The chain is built from TRBV5-1 and TRBJ1-4, with TRBD1 matching over 7 bases. Germline V gene sequence: CDR1 SGHRS, CDR2 YFSETQ. Trimming removed 4 bases from V and 5 bases from J; junction bases left unmatched: 8. The CDR3 contains 15 residues. The CDR3 loop reads CASSAGTALNEKLFF. The CDR3 nucleotides are TGCGCCAGCAGCGCCGGGACAGCTCTAAATGAAAAACTGTTTTTT.

The V and J genes are TRBV19 and TRBJ2-1; 14 bases line up with TRBD2. CDR1 and CDR2 (germline): LNHDA, SQIVND (reference sequence). V dropped 7 bases and J dropped 12; count of bases not matched to a gene: 8. This CDR3 contains 14 residues. CDR3 DNA sequence: TGTGCCAGTACCGGGACTAGCGGGGGTAAGGCGCAGTTCTTC. Translation: CASTGTSGGKAQFF.

The gene calls are TRBV28 and TRBJ2-2; D may be TRBD2 (5 bases). The CDR3 sequence is 24 residues long. Germline V gene lookup returns CDR1 MDHEN and CDR2 SYDVKM. Trimming stripped 3 bases from V and 7 bases from J, with 42 bases between. The CDR3 is CASSFFLNTPGNRKRTHESGELFF. The CDR3 nucleotides read TGTGCCAGCAGTTTCTTCCTTAACACACCAGGCAACCGAAAAAGGACTCATGAAAGCGGGGAGCTGTTTTTT.

The rearrangement uses TRBV2 and TRBJ2-2, with 10 bases fitting TRBD2. The germline V gene has CDR1 SNHLY and CDR2 FYNNEI. V trimming: 7 bases; J trimming: 3 bases; junction bases outside the gene matches: 5. The CDR3 length is 15 residues. The CDR3 DNA follows: TGTGCCAGCACCCGAGCGGGGGGGTACACCGGGGAGCTGTTTTTT. This gives the protein CASTRAGGYTGELFF.

The rearrangement uses TRBV6-6 and TRBJ1-1; 8 bases map to TRBD1. The CDR3 extends over 16 amino acids. CDR1 and CDR2 from the germline V gene are MNHNY and SVGAGI (reference sequence). After removal of 10 bases from V and 4 bases from J, the junction contained 17 bases not matched to a gene. CDR3 region: CATRGAGGSSVTEAFF. Here the CDR3 DNA reads TGTGCCACCAGAGGCGCAGGGGGCAGTTCGGTCACTGAAGCTTTCTTT.

This clone was seen more than once but under ten times. The chain has TRBV6-5 and TRBJ1-1, with TRBD1 as a possible D gene (5 bases). This CDR3 has 15 amino acids. The germline V gene has CDR1 MNHEY and CDR2 SVGAGI. V lost 8 bases and J 11 bases, leaving 27 bases between the germline ends. This CDR3 reads CASGGVLSRRRKAFF. The CDR3 coding sequence is TGTGCCAGCGGGGGGGTGTTGAGCAGGCGTCGAAAGGCTTTCTTT.

The chain has TRBV5-1 and TRBJ2-7; the D is unclear. The CDR3 loop spans 13 amino acids. Per the germline V gene, CDR1 is SGHRS and CDR2 is YFSETQ. The germline V and J ends were trimmed by 3 bases and 7 bases, with 14 bases remaining between them. The CDR3 loop reads CASSSEAAREQYF. The CDR3 coding sequence is TGCGCCAGCAGCTCCGAGGCCGCGAGAGAGCAGTACTTC.

The J gene is TRBJ2-7, the V gene TRBV6-2 or TRBV6-3, with D possibly TRBD1 on 5 matching bases. CDR1 MNHEY and CDR2 SVGEGT come from the germline V gene. There are 15 residues in the CDR3. Trimming removed 0 bases at V and 4 bases at J, with 13 bases between. CDR3 sequence reads: CASSYSGQGPYEQYF. The DNA of the CDR3 is TGTGCCAGCAGTTACTCGGGGCAGGGTCCATACGAGCAGTACTTC.

The V and J genes are TRBV5-6 and TRBJ2-5; 8 bases agree with TRBD2. Germline V gene sequence: CDR1 SGHDT, CDR2 YYEEEE. V lost 1 base, J lost 0 bases, and 5 bases stayed unmatched. CDR3 size: 16 residues. CDR3 sequence reads: CASSLSGGANQETQYF. The CDR3 nucleotides read TGTGCCAGCAGCTTGAGCGGGGGAGCGAACCAAGAGACCCAGTACTTC.

The chain is built from TRBV5-5 and TRBJ2-3; no clear D. This CDR3 is built from 14 residues. The ends were cut back, 0 bases at V and 2 bases at J, with 7 bases in the middle. CDR1 and CDR2 (germline): SGHKS, YYEKEE (reference sequence). The CDR3 nucleotides read TGTGCCAGCAGCTTGGCTCCTTACACAGATACGCAGTATTTT. It codes for CASSLAPYTDTQYF. Full variable domain (rest looked up from reference TRBV5-5 and TRBJ2-3): DAGVTQSPTHLIKTRGQQVTLRCSPISGHKSVSWYQQVLGQGPQFIFQYYEKEERGRGNFPDRFSARQFPNYSSELNVNALLLGDSALYLCASSLAPYTDTQYFGPGTRLTVL.

This clone was seen more than once but under ten times. The chain employs TRBV18 and TRBJ1-2, with TRBD1 as a possible D gene (6 bases). Trimming took 4 bases from V and 5 from J, leaving 20 bases between them. The CDR3 has 16 residues. Germline CDR1 and CDR2: KGHSH and LQKENI. The CDR3 loop reads CASSQHVGRGWYGYTF. CDR3 in DNA: TGTGCCAGCTCACAACACGTCGGCAGGGGATGGTATGGCTACACCTTC.

This chain links TRBV11-3 with TRBJ2-3; 8 bases are a match to TRBD1. V dropped 8 bases and J dropped 2; count of bases not matched to a gene: 12. The germline CDR1 and CDR2 sequences are SGHNT and YENEEA. CDR3 length: 16 residues. Here the CDR3 DNA reads TGTGCCAGCTCAACCGGGACAGGCATTTACACAGATACGCAGTATTTT. This codes for CASSTGTGIYTDTQYF. The full variable domain, rest sourced from reference TRBV11-3 and TRBJ2-3, is EAGVVQSPRYKIIEKKQPVAFWCNPISGHNTLYWYLQNLGQGPELLIRYENEEAVDDSQLPKDRFSAERLKGVDSTLKIQPAELGDSAVYLCASSTGTGIYTDTQYFGPGTRLTVL.

The table lists this clone with a count of one. The chain joins TRBV11-3 to TRBJ2-1, with 7 bases fitting TRBD2. The CDR3 totals 13 residues. Losses at the gene ends were 4 bases for V and 6 bases for J; bases not matched to a gene: 3. Germline assignment: CDR1 SGHNT and CDR2 YENEEA. Written as DNA, the CDR3 is TGTGCCAGCAGCTCCGGGACTATCAATGAGCAGTTCTTC. Translation gives CASSSGTINEQFF.

This clone appeared a few times. The V gene is TRBV7-9, the J gene TRBJ2-2; 11 nucleotides line up with TRBD1. Trimming at V came to 8 bases and at J to 3 bases, leaving 2 bases not matched to a gene. Germline V CDR1 and CDR2: SEHNR, FQNEAQ (reference sequence). The CDR3 extends over 14 amino acids. CDR3 in amino acids: CASSGQGDTGELFF. The CDR3 nucleotides are TGTGCCAGCTCGGGACAGGGGGACACCGGGGAGCTGTTTTTT.

The CDR3 coding sequence is TGCGCCAGCGAGAGGGGGGGCACTGAAGCTTTCTTT. Encoded protein: CASERGGTEAFF. This sequence joins TRBV10-1 and TRBJ1-1; D might be TRBD1 (6 bases). The CDR3 is 12 amino acids. V dropped 8 bases and J dropped 4 bases, with 11 bases sitting between them. Looked up from germline, CDR1 is WNHNN and CDR2 is SYGVQD (reference sequence).

The chain couples TRBV2 to TRBJ2-3; D unresolved. Germline lookup yields CDR1 SNHLY and CDR2 FYNNEI. Trimming stripped 6 bases from V and 5 bases from J, with 9 bases between. The CDR3 extends over 12 amino acids. The CDR3 DNA reads as TGTGCCAGCAGCCCACTTGGAGATACGCAGTATTTT. Translated: CASSPLGDTQYF.

The V and J genes are TRBV5-6 and TRBJ1-4; D is unclear. CDR3 size: 16 residues. The germline gives CDR1 SGHDT, CDR2 YYEEEE. Trimming cost V 4 bases and J 0 bases, with 13 bases left between them. CDR3 sequence: CASSQTSEATNEKLFF. The CDR3, as DNA: TGTGCCAGCAGCCAAACATCAGAAGCAACTAATGAAAAACTGTTTTTT.

The chain recombines TRBV2 with TRBJ2-7; 12 bases fit TRBD2. V lost 8 bases to trimming and J lost 1 base; unmatched junction nucleotides: 6. This CDR3 region has 15 residues. Germline V lookup: CDR1 SNHLY, CDR2 FYNNEI. The CDR3 DNA sequence: TGTGCCAGCGGTGGGACTAGCGGGCGGTCCTACGAGCAGTACTTC. It specifies CASGGTSGRSYEQYF. Supplemented by reference TRBV2 and TRBJ2-7, the full variable domain reads EPEVTQTPSHQVTQMGQEVILRCVPISNHLYFYWYRQILGQKVEFLVSFYNNEISEKSEIFDDQFSVERPDGSNFTLKIRSTKLEDSAMYFCASGGTSGRSYEQYFGPGTRLTVT.

The rearrangement uses TRBV6-5 and TRBJ2-2, with TRBD1 as a possible D gene (5 bases). This CDR3 is built from 14 residues. Deletions cut 8 bases from V and 1 base from J, with 11 bases between. Germline V gene sequence: CDR1 MNHEY, CDR2 SVGAGI. CDR3 sequence (DNA): TGTGCCAGCGGGGCACAGATGAACACCGGGGAGCTGTTTTTT. Protein sequence: CASGAQMNTGELFF.

Note on this clone: One end of the junction is discordant with germline, which a read error may explain. This chain joins TRBV7-7 and TRBJ2-1; 7 bases are a match to TRBD1. This CDR3 region has 13 residues. Germline CDR1 and CDR2: SSHAT and FNYEAQ (reference sequence). The CDR3 coding sequence is TGTGCTAGCAGCGAACAGGGGTACAATGAGCAGTTCTTC. This translates into CASSEQGYNEQFF. Combining the CDR3 with reference TRBV7-7 and TRBJ2-1 gives the whole variable domain GAGVSQSPRYKVTKRGQDVTLRCDPISSHATLYWYQQALGQGPEFLTYFNYEAQPDKSGLPSDRFSAERPEGSISTLTIQRTEQRDSAMYRCASSEQGYNEQFFGPGTRLTVL.

This chain's CDR3 is CASSSTSGNTGELFF. As DNA, the CDR3 is TGTGCCAGCAGTTCTACTAGCGGGAACACCGGGGAGCTGTTTTTT. The chain is built from TRBV28 and TRBJ2-2, with TRBD2 matching 8 bases. Germline CDR1 is MDHEN and CDR2 is SYDVKM. CDR3 length equals 15 residues. V lost 4 bases and J lost 1; bases outside the gene matches: 2.

This sequence joins TRBV29-1 and TRBJ2-2; possible D gene TRBD2, 6 bases. Between the trimmed V and J ends, which lost 6 bases and 2 bases, there was a span of 13 bases. This CDR3 comprises 14 residues. Germline V lookup: CDR1 SQVTM, CDR2 ANQGSEA. Written as DNA, the CDR3 is TGCAGCGTCAAAACGGGGGTCAACACCGGGGAGCTGTTTTTT. Translating gives CSVKTGVNTGELFF.

The chain is built from TRBV7-2 and TRBJ2-1; 8 positions match TRBD2. The CDR3 runs to 14 residues. The trim removed 4 bases at V and 12 bases at J, leaving 11 bases unmatched. Germline V lookup: CDR1 SGHTA, CDR2 FQGNSA. CDR3 residues: CASSYTPGLGVQFF. The CDR3 DNA reads TGTGCCAGCAGCTACACACCGGGACTAGGGGTGCAGTTCTTC.

This chain uses TRBV5-1 with TRBJ2-5; D might be TRBD2 (5 bases). The CDR3 contains 13 residues. From germline, CDR1 is SGHRS and CDR2 YFSETQ. Trimming cost V 2 bases and J 4 bases, with 9 bases left between them. CDR3 sequence reads: CASSLRRGETQYF. Here the CDR3 DNA reads TGCGCCAGCAGCTTACGACGGGGAGAGACCCAGTACTTC.

The chain carries TRBV7-2 and TRBJ1-6; D remains unclear. The CDR3 is made up of 15 amino acids. Germline values: CDR1 SGHTA, CDR2 FQGNSA. Trimming left V 3 bases short and J 10 bases short, with 16 bases between. The CDR3 bases are TGTGCCAGCAGCTTTTCAGGTTCGGAGGGCTCACCCCTCCACTTT. Translating gives CASSFSGSEGSPLHF.